This T cell receptor beta chain was obtained from a study of cytomegalovirus exposure and HLA in healthy donors (dated by TCRdb to between 2016 and 2019). At the level of the whole study: According to a later analysis, one platform produced both the roughly 130 validation repertoires and the roughly 640 repertoires of the first cohort. Besides the first cohort of 666 subjects, a separate validation cohort made up of around 120 different subjects was used. To predict cytomegalovirus infection status, the study brought together high-throughput TCR immunosequencing, statistical association of individual TCRs with disease status, and machine learning. The study aimed to test whether cataloging public T cell receptors could reveal signatures of past pathogen exposure. General conclusions and limits of the study: While some public TCRs were present in many individuals, most TCR sequences turned up only very rarely across donors. In the study, some 160 TCR beta chains were listed as associated with cytomegalovirus. A later analysis had no HLA typing for the validation cohort, so co-occurrence there was scored across all 120 or so repertoires. A few of the identified cytomegalovirus-associated TCR beta chains were confirmed in vitro to be specific for cytomegalovirus antigens. A later analysis found that TCRs clustered in the first cohort also tended to co-occur in the roughly 120 validation repertoires, with approximately 93% of cluster scores above 0. The classifier was reported to diagnose cytomegalovirus status with high specificity and sensitivity in both the original and validation cohorts. The authors suggested that the approach could potentially be generalized to other disease states and immunological phenotypes.

The library was made by the immunoSEQ multiplex PCR assay. In the paper's pipeline: A statistical classification framework was built for diagnosing cytomegalovirus status from the catalog of TCR beta chain sequences. In TCRdb, the immuneACCESS table is reduced to in-frame sequences with V and J assigned. These tables do not hold every clone; where another copy was compared, an unresolved V gene accounts for under half, and the others remain unexplained. Clonal size and the V and J genes are those of that table, whereas D and trimming came from the DNA. The sample includes over 250,000 clones, with about 86% observed a single time. The top ten hold around 1% of the sample. A note on this clone: Its antigen specificity is not known. One base away there is no much larger clone; base qualities are not given.

Donors formed part of the validation cohort, which comprised 95 to 150 subjects and was distinct from the first cohort of under 850 subjects. The sequence derives from a woman between 18 and 29 years old in good health and CMV-seronegative. The sample was PBMCs.

The CDR3 protein is CASRPGAGNTIYF. The DNA sequence is given as TGTGCCAGCAGGCCAGGGGCTGGAAACACCATATATTTT. The chain joins TRBV6-5 to TRBJ1-3; D gene: possibly TRBD1, on 6 matching bases. CDR1 and CDR2 are read off the germline V gene as MNHEY and SVGAGI. The germline ends are 8 bases apart after V is trimmed by 6 bases and J by 2 bases. Including the terminal cysteine and phenylalanine, the CDR3 comprises 13 residues. Here the CDR3 DNA is all that survives: 39 bases in frame from base 1.